The present T cell receptor beta chain was sequenced within a study of shared clonotypes between healthy human individuals. Regarding the study as a whole: The authors sampled blood alone, and tissue repertoires likely differ.

As to this clone: Its matching antigen is unknown.

This was a deep-level run. Clones were sequenced by immunoSEQ multiplex PCR, and TCRdb holds only the in-frame ones, with some missing. The table has fewer than 500,000 clones, about 79% seen once; the top ten hold approximately 12%. The donors, all of them Caucasian adults, lived in Nashville, Tennessee. The germline V and J ends were trimmed by 5 bases and 2 bases, with 10 bases remaining between them. CDR3 length: 13 residues. Germline V CDR1 and CDR2: KGHSH, LQKENI. Sequenced material: PBMCs. J is TRBJ2-7 and V is TRBV18; a possible D gene is TRBD1 (6 bases). This receptor was identified in a middle-aged woman in good health. Some clones in this sample may be carry-over from other donors' samples. The CDR3 protein is CASSSRDTYEQYF. CDR3 sequence (DNA): TGTGCCAGCTCATCCCGGGACACCTACGAGCAGTACTTC.